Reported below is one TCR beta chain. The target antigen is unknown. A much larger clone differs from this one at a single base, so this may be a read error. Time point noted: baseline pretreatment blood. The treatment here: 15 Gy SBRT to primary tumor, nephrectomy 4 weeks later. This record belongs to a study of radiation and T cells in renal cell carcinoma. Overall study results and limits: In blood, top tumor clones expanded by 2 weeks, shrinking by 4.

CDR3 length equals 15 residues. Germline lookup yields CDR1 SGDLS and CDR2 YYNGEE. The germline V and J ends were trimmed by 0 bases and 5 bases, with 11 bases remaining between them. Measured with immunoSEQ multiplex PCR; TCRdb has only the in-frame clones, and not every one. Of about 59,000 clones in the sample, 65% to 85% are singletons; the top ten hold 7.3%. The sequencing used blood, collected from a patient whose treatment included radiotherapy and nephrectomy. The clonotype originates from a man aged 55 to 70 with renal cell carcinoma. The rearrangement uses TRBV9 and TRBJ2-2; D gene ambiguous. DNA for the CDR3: TGTGCCAGCAGCGTAGAAGGGATAGAAACCGGGGAGCTGTTTTTT. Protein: CASSVEGIETGELFF.